These 6 T cell receptor beta chains were all obtained from the same sample, sequenced in a study of blood T cell repertoires in COVID-19. TCRdb's table, derived via immunoSEQ multiplex PCR, lists solely in-frame clones and lacks some. This sample yields approximately 300,000 clones, of which more than 85% are seen a single time; approximately 17% belongs to the top ten. Input material: PBMCs or T cells enriched from blood (not recorded which). The source is a woman aged 25 to 39 who had recovered from COVID-19.

CDR3 residues: CASSFLMGLAAGELFF. CDR3 coding DNA: TGTGCCAGCAGCTTCCTGATGGGACTAGCGGCCGGGGAGCTGTTTTTT. This chain uses TRBV11-2 with TRBJ2-2; 11 bases line up with TRBD2. There are 16 residues in the CDR3. Germline V gene sequence: CDR1 SGHAT, CDR2 FQNNGV. J gave up 6 bases and V 3 bases, and 6 bases lay outside the gene matches.

This clone came up a few times. V usage is TRBV19 and J usage is TRBJ1-2, with 7 positions matching TRBD1. The CDR3 runs to 15 residues. The V and J ends lost 10 bases and 1 base, in that order; junction bases with no gene match: 12. Germline CDR1 LNHDA, CDR2 SQIVND (reference sequence). CDR3 loop: CAIRGGLQFNYGYTF. CDR3 sequence (DNA): TGTGCCATTCGAGGGGGCCTCCAATTTAACTATGGCTACACCTTC.

The chain combines TRBV30 with TRBJ2-7; possible D gene TRBD1, 6 bases. Germline V gives CDR1 GTSNPN, CDR2 SVGIG (reference sequence). The CDR3 has 15 amino acids. V was clipped by 0 bases and J by 4 bases, with 16 bases between them. CDR3 protein: CAWSVGPTGRYEQYF. The CDR3 region has the DNA TGTGCCTGGAGTGTAGGGCCGACAGGAAGATACGAGCAGTACTTC.

V gene TRBV19 combines with J gene TRBJ2-3; tentatively, D is TRBD1 (5 bases). Looked up from germline, CDR1 is LNHDA and CDR2 is SQIVND (reference sequence). The CDR3 extends over 16 amino acids. Deletions cut 3 bases from V and 4 bases from J, with 17 bases between. CDR3 amino acids: CASSMSRRDRADTQYF. DNA of the CDR3: TGTGCCAGTAGTATGTCCCGCAGGGATAGGGCAGATACGCAGTATTTT.

This chain connects TRBV3-1 (or the pseudogene TRBV3-2) to TRBJ2-7; TRBD1 agrees at 7 bases. Trimming cost V 1 base and J 4 bases; bases outside gene matches: 7. This CDR3 has 15 residues. The germline gives CDR1 LGHDT, CDR2 YNNKEL (reference sequence). The CDR3 DNA is TGTGCCAGCAGCCAAGGGCTGGGACAGCCTTACGAGCAGTACTTC. Protein sequence: CASSQGLGQPYEQYF.

This rearrangement joins TRBV29-1 to TRBJ2-3, with TRBD1 as a possible D gene (6 bases). Germline CDR1 and CDR2: SQVTM and ANQGSEA. CDR3 length: 14 amino acids. V was trimmed by 3 bases and J by 1 base, leaving 11 bases between them. For the CDR3, the DNA is TGCAGCGTTGAGGGGAACAGGGGCACAGATACGCAGTATTTT. It encodes CSVEGNRGTDTQYF.